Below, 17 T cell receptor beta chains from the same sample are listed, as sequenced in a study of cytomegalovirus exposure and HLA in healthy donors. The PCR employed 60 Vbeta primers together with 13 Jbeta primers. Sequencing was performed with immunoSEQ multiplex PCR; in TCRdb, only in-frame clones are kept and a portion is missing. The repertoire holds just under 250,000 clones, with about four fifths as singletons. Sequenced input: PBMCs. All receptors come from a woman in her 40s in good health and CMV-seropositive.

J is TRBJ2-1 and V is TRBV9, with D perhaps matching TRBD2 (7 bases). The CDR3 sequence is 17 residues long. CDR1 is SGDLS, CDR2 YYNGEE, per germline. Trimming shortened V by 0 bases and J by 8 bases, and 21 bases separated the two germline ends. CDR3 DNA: TGTGCCAGCAGCGTAGCCTTGATGGGGGGGCCTTTAGATGAGCAGTTCTTC. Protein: CASSVALMGGPLDEQFF.

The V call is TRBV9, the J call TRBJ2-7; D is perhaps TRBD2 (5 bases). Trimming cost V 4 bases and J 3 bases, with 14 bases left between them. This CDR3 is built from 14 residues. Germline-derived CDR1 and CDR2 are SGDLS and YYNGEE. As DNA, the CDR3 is TGTGCCAGCAGCAGGGAGAATAGCTACTACGAGCAGTACTTC. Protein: CASSRENSYYEQYF.

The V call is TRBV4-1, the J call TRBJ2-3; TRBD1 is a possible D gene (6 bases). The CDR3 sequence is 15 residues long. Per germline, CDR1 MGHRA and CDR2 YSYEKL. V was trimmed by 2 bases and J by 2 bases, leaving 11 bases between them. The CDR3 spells CASSQTDRYTDTQYF. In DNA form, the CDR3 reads TGCGCCAGCAGCCAAACGGACAGATACACAGATACGCAGTATTTT.

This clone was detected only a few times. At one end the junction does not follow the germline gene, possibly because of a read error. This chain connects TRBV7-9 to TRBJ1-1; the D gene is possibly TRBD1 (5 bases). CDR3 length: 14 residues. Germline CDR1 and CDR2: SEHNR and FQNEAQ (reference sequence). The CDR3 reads CSSSLARGDAEAFF. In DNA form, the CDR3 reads TGTTCCAGCAGCTTAGCGCGGGGGGATGCTGAAGCTTTCTTT.

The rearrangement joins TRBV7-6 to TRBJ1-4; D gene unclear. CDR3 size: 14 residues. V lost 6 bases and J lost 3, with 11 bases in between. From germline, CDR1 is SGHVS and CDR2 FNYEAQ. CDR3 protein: CASRPGLANEKLFF. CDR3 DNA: TGTGCCAGCAGACCTGGTTTAGCTAATGAAAAACTGTTTTTT.

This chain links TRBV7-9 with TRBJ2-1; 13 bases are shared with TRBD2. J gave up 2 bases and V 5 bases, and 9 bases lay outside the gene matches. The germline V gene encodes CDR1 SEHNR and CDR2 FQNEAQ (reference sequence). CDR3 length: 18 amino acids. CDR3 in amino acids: CASSPSGTSGVAYNEQFF. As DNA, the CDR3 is TGTGCCAGCAGCCCCTCCGGGACTAGCGGGGTAGCCTACAATGAGCAGTTCTTC.

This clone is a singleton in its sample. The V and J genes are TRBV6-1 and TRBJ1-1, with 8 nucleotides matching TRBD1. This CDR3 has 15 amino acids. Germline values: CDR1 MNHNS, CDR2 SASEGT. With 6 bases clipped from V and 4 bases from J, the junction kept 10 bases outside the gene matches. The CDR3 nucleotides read TGTGCCAGCAGCGAGCCAGGGGGCGGAAGCACTGAAGCTTTCTTT. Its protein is CASSEPGGGSTEAFF.

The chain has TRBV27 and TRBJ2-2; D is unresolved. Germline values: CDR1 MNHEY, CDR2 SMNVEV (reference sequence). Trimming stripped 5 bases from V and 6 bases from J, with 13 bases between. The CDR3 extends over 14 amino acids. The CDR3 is CASSPRVSAGELFF. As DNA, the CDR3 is TGTGCCAGCAGTCCCCGAGTCTCCGCCGGGGAGCTGTTTTTT.

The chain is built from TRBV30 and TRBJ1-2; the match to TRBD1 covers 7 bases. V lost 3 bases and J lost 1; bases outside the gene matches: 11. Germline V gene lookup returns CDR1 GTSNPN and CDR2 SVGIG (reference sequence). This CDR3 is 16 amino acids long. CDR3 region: CAWRAGGLPLNYGYTF. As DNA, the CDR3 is TGTGCCTGGAGGGCAGGGGGTCTCCCACTTAACTATGGCTACACCTTC.

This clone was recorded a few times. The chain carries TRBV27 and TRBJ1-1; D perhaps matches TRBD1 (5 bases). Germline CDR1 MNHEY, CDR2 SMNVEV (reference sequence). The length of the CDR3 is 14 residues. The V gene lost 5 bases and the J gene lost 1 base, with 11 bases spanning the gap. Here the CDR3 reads CASSGGAGNTEAFF. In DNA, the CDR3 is TGTGCCAGCAGTGGAGGGGCAGGGAACACTGAAGCTTTCTTT.

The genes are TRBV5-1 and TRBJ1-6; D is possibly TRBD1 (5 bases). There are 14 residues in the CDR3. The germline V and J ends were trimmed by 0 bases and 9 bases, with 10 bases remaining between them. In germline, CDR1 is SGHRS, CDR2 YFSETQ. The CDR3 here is CASSLEQEGSPLHF. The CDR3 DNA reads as TGCGCCAGCAGCTTGGAACAGGAGGGTTCACCCCTCCACTTT.

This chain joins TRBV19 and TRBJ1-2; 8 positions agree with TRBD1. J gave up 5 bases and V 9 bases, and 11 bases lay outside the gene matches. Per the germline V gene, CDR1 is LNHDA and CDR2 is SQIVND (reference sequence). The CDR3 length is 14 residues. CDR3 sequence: CASLTQTGEYGYTF. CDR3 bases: TGTGCCAGCCTGACTCAGACAGGGGAATATGGCTACACCTTC.

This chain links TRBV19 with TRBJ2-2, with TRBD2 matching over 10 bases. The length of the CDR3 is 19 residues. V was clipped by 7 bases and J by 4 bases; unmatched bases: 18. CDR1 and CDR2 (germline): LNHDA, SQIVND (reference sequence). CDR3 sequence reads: CASTPDSIGLAGVTGELFF. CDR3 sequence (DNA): TGTGCCAGTACCCCGGACAGTATCGGGCTAGCGGGAGTCACCGGGGAGCTGTTTTTT.

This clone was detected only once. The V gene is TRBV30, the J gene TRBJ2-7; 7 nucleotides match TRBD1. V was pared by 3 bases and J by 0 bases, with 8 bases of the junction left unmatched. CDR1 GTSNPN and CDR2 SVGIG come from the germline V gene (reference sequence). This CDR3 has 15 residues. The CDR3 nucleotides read TGTGCCTGGAGGACAGGGAGTTTTAGCTCCTACGAGCAGTACTTC. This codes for CAWRTGSFSSYEQYF.

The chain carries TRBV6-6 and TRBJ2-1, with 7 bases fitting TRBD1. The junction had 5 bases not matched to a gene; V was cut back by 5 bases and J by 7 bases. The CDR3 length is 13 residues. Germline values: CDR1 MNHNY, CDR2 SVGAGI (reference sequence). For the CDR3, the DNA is TGTGCCAGCAGTCGAATGGGACAGAATGAGCAGTTCTTC. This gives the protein CASSRMGQNEQFF.

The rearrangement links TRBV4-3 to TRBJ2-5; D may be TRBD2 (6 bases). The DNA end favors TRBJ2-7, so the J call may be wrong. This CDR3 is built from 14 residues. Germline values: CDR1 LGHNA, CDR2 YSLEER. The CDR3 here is CASSQVGGSYEQYF. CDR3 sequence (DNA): TGCGCCAGCAGCCAAGTGGGAGGTTCCTACGAGCAGTACTTC.

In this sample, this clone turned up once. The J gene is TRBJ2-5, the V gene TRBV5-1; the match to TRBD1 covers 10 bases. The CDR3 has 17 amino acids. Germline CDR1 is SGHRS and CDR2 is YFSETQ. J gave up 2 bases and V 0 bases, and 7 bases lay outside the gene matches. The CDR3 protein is CASSLARGQGLQETQYF. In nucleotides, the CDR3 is TGCGCCAGCAGCTTGGCCAGGGGACAGGGGCTTCAAGAGACCCAGTACTTC.